The 11 T cell receptor beta chains presented below share a single source sample, sequenced in a study of molecular identifiers for immune sequencing clone quantification. Using its own MiXCR run on the PCR reads, TCRdb lists one record per CDR3 protein. The sample lists under 650,000 distinct CDR3 sequences, just under 20% seen once, with around 0.9% in the top ten. The sample was naive CD8+ T cells from blood, with Jurkat cell RNA spiked in. Subset specified: FACS-sorted CD8+CD4-CCR7+CD45RA+ naive T cells. The receptors shown here come from a human donor in good health. Some libraries in this study had Jurkat cell RNA spiked in.

The chain uses TRBV13 and TRBJ2-7; 7 nucleotides align to TRBD2. The CDR3 length is 15 residues. Germline V CDR1 and CDR2: PRHDT, FYEKMQ (reference sequence). The V and J ends lost 4 bases and 4 bases, in that order; junction bases with no gene match: 10. CDR3 sequence reads: CASSSLGEGLYEQYF. In nucleotides, the CDR3 is TGTGCCAGCAGCTCCCTGGGGGAGGGCCTTTACGAGCAGTACTTC.

This clonotype was counted many times. The chain recombines TRBV27 with TRBJ2-7; a weak D match, TRBD1 (5 bases). V was shortened by 6 bases and J by 2 bases, with 14 bases between the two germline ends. The CDR3 totals 14 residues. CDR1 and CDR2 (germline): MNHEY, SMNVEV (reference sequence). CDR3 coding DNA: TGTGCCAGCAGCCCAGATCCAGGGACCTACGAGCAGTACTTC. This encodes CASSPDPGTYEQYF.

The V gene is TRBV7-9, the J gene TRBJ2-1; no definite D call. The CDR3 spans 15 residues. With 5 bases removed from V and 4 bases from J, the gap between germline ends came to 15 bases. Per the germline V gene, CDR1 is SEHNR and CDR2 is FQNEAQ (reference sequence). CDR3 residues: CASSHSLGVYNEQFF. The CDR3 bases are TGTGCCAGCAGCCACTCCCTAGGCGTGTACAATGAGCAGTTCTTC.

This clonotype was recorded at least ten times. J is TRBJ2-7 and V is TRBV10-3; TRBD2 agrees at 7 bases. Trimming cost V 2 bases and J 1 base; bases outside gene matches: 8. Germline-derived CDR1 and CDR2 are ENHRY and SYGVKD. The CDR3 consists of 16 residues. The CDR3 region has the DNA TGTGCCATCAGTGAGCCGACTAGCCCGGGATCCTACGAGCAGTACTTC. Translating it yields CAISEPTSPGSYEQYF.

CDR3 nucleotide sequence: TGTGCCGGTGCGTGGGACAGGGGGAGATCCTACGAGCAGTACTTC. The encoded protein is CAGAWDRGRSYEQYF. The chain is built from TRBV9 and TRBJ2-7, with 11 bases aligning to TRBD1. The CDR3 is 15 residues long. V was pared by 10 bases and J by 1 base, with 10 bases of the junction left unmatched. CDR1 and CDR2 from the germline V gene are SGDLS and YYNGEE.

This clonotype was seen at least ten times. V usage is TRBV28 and J usage is TRBJ1-2; 8 bases are a match to TRBD1. The CDR3 has 15 amino acids. Germline V CDR1 and CDR2: MDHEN, SYDVKM. V shed 5 bases, J shed 4 bases, and the junction held 9 bases outside the gene matches. CDR3 amino acids: CASSGPDREGYGYTF. The CDR3 coding sequence is TGTGCCAGCAGTGGACCGGACAGGGAAGGCTATGGCTACACCTTC.

This clonotype has a handful of counts. This chain uses TRBV28 with TRBJ1-5; D gene ambiguous. Germline assignment: CDR1 MDHEN and CDR2 SYDVKM. The CDR3 has 20 residues. The V end was cut by 6 bases, the J end by 0 bases, with 27 bases between. The CDR3 sequence: CASSPLLSRAPLDSNQPQHF. The CDR3 DNA sequence: TGTGCCAGCAGCCCCCTGCTCTCAAGGGCCCCTCTCGATAGCAATCAGCCCCAGCATTTT.

This clonotype was seen many times. The chain recombines TRBV12-3 or TRBV12-4 with TRBJ1-1, with D uncertain. V lost 1 base, J lost 1 base, and 10 bases lay in between. The CDR3 is made up of 15 amino acids. DNA for the CDR3: TGTGCCAGCAGTTTAGTAATTTCGAAGAACACTGAAGCTTTCTTT. Amino acid sequence: CASSLVISKNTEAFF.

The chain uses TRBV7-9 and TRBJ2-2; tentatively, D is TRBD2 (5 bases). Germline lookup yields CDR1 SEHNR and CDR2 FQNEAQ (reference sequence). Trimming stripped 1 base from V and 4 bases from J, with 10 bases between. This CDR3 is 15 amino acids long. The CDR3 DNA reads TGTGCCAGCAGCTTAGAACCGGGGTGCACCGGGGAGCTGTTTTTT. This gives the protein CASSLEPGCTGELFF.

This clonotype occurred many times. The chain employs TRBV5-4 and TRBJ2-7; 9 positions match TRBD1. The CDR3 is 15 amino acids. J was trimmed by 0 bases and V by 4 bases; bases with no gene match: 5. CDR1 and CDR2 (germline): SGHNT, YYREEE (reference sequence). CDR3 nucleotides: TGTGCCAGCAGCCTAGGGACAGGGAGCTCCTACGAGCAGTACTTC. The encoded protein is CASSLGTGSSYEQYF.

This clonotype was recorded at least ten times. The gene calls are TRBV13 and TRBJ2-1, with D possibly being TRBD2 (6 bases). In germline, CDR1 is PRHDT, CDR2 FYEKMQ (reference sequence). The CDR3 is made up of 13 amino acids. The germline V and J ends were trimmed by 5 bases and 12 bases, with 17 bases remaining between them. CDR3 region: CASSESGRIGQFF. The CDR3 DNA reads as TGTGCCAGCAGCGAATCCGGGAGAATCGGGCAGTTCTTC.